One sample yielded the 3 T cell receptor beta chains listed below, sequenced in a study of CD8+CD57+ T cells in acquired aplastic anemia. By flow cytometry, patients selected for sequencing had shown an expansion of CD8+CD57+ cells. The template used for profiling TCR beta VDJ and CDR3 was genomic DNA. TCRdb independently ran MiXCR on the reads; one entry per CDR3 protein. The sample has some 170,000 distinct CDR3 sequences, around 63% seen once; the top ten hold about 42%. The sample consisted of sorted CD4+, CD8+, or CD8+CD57+ T cells (not recorded which) from PBMCs. The source of these receptors is a human donor with aplastic anemia.

This chain connects TRBV5-1 to TRBJ2-7, with 14 bases identical to TRBD2. The CDR3 contains 16 residues. Germline V CDR1 and CDR2: SGHRS, YFSETQ. J gave up 6 bases and V 3 bases, and 8 bases lay outside the gene matches. The CDR3 is CASSWGLAGVVSEQYF. The CDR3 DNA sequence: TGCGCCAGCAGCTGGGGACTAGCGGGAGTGGTTTCCGAGCAGTACTTC.

The chain joins TRBV29-1 to TRBJ2-7, with TRBD1 identical over 9 bases. The germline gives CDR1 SQVTM, CDR2 ANQGSEA. V gave up 5 bases and J gave up 6 bases; unmatched junction bases: 5. The CDR3 contains 12 residues. The CDR3 region is CSVRTGEAEQYF. CDR3 coding DNA: TGCAGCGTTCGGACAGGGGAAGCCGAGCAGTACTTC.

The genes are TRBV7-6 and TRBJ1-6; D is possibly TRBD1 (6 bases). The CDR3 has 14 residues. Looked up from germline, CDR1 is SGHVS and CDR2 is FNYEAQ. V dropped 2 bases and J dropped 5 bases, with 7 bases sitting between them. The CDR3 loop is CASSLTGNNSPLHF. The CDR3 DNA follows: TGTGCCAGCAGCTTAACAGGGAATAATTCACCCCTCCACTTT.